The 26 T cell receptor beta chains listed next were all sequenced from one sample in a study of human T cells and chemical hapten exposure. Time point defined: pre-sensitization, week 0. Stated treatment: therapeutic diphenylcyclopropenone sensitization with weekly scalp DPC. MiXCR, run by TCRdb on the RACE reads, gives a single entry per CDR3 protein. Among around 120,000 distinct CDR3 sequences, roughly 14% were seen once, and the ten largest hold about 3%. Material: whole blood, obtained in connection with sensitization to the hapten diphenylcyclopropenone (DPC). These receptors were taken from a woman between 18 and 30 years old with alopecia areata. Some clones in this sample may be carry-over from other donors' samples.

There are many counts of this clonotype. The DNA is left out, because the CDR3 cannot be placed on it with certainty; the CDR3 is given as TCRdb lists it. This rearrangement joins TRBV3-2 to TRBJ1-1; the table assigns TRBD1, which was not confirmed against the DNA. TRBV3-2 is a pseudogene. The CDR3 adds up to 19 amino acids, both ends counted. CDR3 loop: CASSQDWAAGSHGDTEAFF.

This clonotype was observed many times. The chain joins TRBV5-1 to TRBJ2-2; 9 bases line up with TRBD1. Trimming at V came to 3 bases and at J to 3 bases, leaving 9 bases not matched to a gene. The length of the CDR3 is 17 residues. CDR1 and CDR2 (germline): SGHRS, YFSETQ. In DNA, the CDR3 is TGCGCCAGCAGCTGGGGCGATCGGACAGGGGACACCGGGGAGCTGTTTTTT. It translates to CASSWGDRTGDTGELFF. Full variable domain (outside the CDR3, taken from reference TRBV5-1 and TRBJ2-2): KAGVTQTPRYLIKTRGQQVTLSCSPISGHRSVSWYQQTPGQGLQFLFEYFSETQRNKGNFPGRFSGRQFSNSRSEMNVSTLELGDSALYLCASSWGDRTGDTGELFFGEGSRLTVL.

This rearrangement joins TRBV7-2 to TRBJ1-4; no clear D gene. Trimming shortened V by 0 bases and J by 5 bases, and 13 bases separated the two germline ends. From germline, CDR1 is SGHTA and CDR2 FQGNSA. There are 16 residues in the CDR3. The CDR3 sequence is CASSLAFTRRNEKLFF. As DNA, the CDR3 is TGTGCCAGCAGCTTAGCGTTCACAAGGAGGAATGAAAAACTGTTTTTT. Combining the CDR3 with reference TRBV7-2 and TRBJ1-4 gives the whole variable domain GAGVSQSPSNKVTEKGKDVELRCDPISGHTALYWYRQSLGQGLEFLIYFQGNSAPDKSGLPSDRFSAERTGGSVSTLTIQRTQQEDSAVYLCASSLAFTRRNEKLFFGSGTQLSVL.

This clonotype was observed many times. The chain's CDR3 is CSVHLGSGRPYGYTF. The CDR3 bases are TGCAGCGTACACCTAGGATCCGGCCGACCCTATGGCTACACCTTC. The chain has TRBV29-1 and TRBJ1-2; no reliable D call. Germline V CDR1 and CDR2: SQVTM, ANQGSEA. V was pared by 6 bases and J by 4 bases, with 21 bases between. CDR3 length: 15 residues.

This clonotype was counted a few times. The V gene is TRBV12-3 or TRBV12-4, the J gene TRBJ1-1, with a tentative D call TRBD1 (5 bases). There are 17 residues in the CDR3. V dropped 5 bases and J dropped 0 bases, with 19 bases sitting between them. The DNA of the CDR3 is TGTGCCAGCAGTCCCCAAGGGGTGCTACTCATGAACACTGAAGCTTTCTTT. It translates to CASSPQGVLLMNTEAFF.

Many counts were recorded for this clonotype. The J gene is TRBJ1-2, the V gene TRBV7-9, with no clear D. The V and J ends lost 7 bases and 4 bases respectively, with 13 bases between them. CDR1 and CDR2 from the germline V gene are SEHNR and FQNEAQ (reference sequence). The CDR3 has 13 residues. CDR3 DNA sequence: TGTGCCAGCACGATGCCGGAACTCTATGGCTACACCTTC. Translation: CASTMPELYGYTF.

This clonotype was counted between two and nine times. The chain links TRBV20-1 to TRBJ1-5, with TRBD1 matching 10 bases. The ends lost 6 bases at V and 6 bases at J; junction bases unmatched: 11. In germline, CDR1 is DFQATT, CDR2 SNEGSKA (reference sequence). This CDR3 comprises 15 residues. The CDR3 nucleotides read TGCAGTGCGCCAAGACAGGGGGCACGGATTCAGCCCCAGCATTTT. Amino acids: CSAPRQGARIQPQHF.

At least ten counts were recorded for this clonotype. This rearrangement joins TRBV4-1 to TRBJ1-1; D is unresolved. Germline CDR1 MGHRA, CDR2 YSYEKL. Deletions cut 0 bases from V and 0 bases from J, with 5 bases between. This CDR3 has 14 amino acids. The CDR3 reads CASSQDSVNTEAFF. The CDR3 DNA reads as TGCGCCAGCAGCCAAGACAGCGTGAACACTGAAGCTTTCTTT.

The CDR3 loop reads CASREERRNTGELFF. The DNA of the CDR3 is TGTGCCAGCCGGGAAGAAAGGAGGAACACCGGGGAGCTGTTTTTT. The genes are TRBV7-2 and TRBJ2-2, with a tentative D call TRBD2 (5 bases). Between the trimmed V and J ends, which lost 8 bases and 1 base, there was a span of 14 bases. This CDR3 spans 15 amino acids. Germline loops: CDR1 SGHTA, CDR2 FQGNSA.

The genes are TRBV11-2 and TRBJ2-1; D is undetermined. V was clipped by 5 bases and J by 7 bases, with 12 bases between them. CDR1 and CDR2 (germline): SGHAT, FQNNGV. The length of the CDR3 is 13 residues. CDR3 coding DNA: TGTGCCAGCAGCCACTTATTGGCAAATGAGCAGTTCTTC. Translating gives CASSHLLANEQFF.

This clonotype showed up just a few times. The chain links TRBV7-2 to TRBJ2-3; D assignment may be TRBD1 or TRBD2 (5 bases each). CDR1 is SGHTA and CDR2 is FQGNSA in the germline V gene. The length of the CDR3 is 16 residues. V shed 7 bases and J shed 0 bases, with 17 bases lying between them. The CDR3 nucleotides read TGTGCCAGCACCATAGCCGGGACCCTAAGCACAGATACGCAGTATTTT. It yields the protein CASTIAGTLSTDTQYF.

V usage is TRBV12-3 or TRBV12-4 and J usage is TRBJ2-2; tentative D call: TRBD2 (5 bases). Between the trimmed V and J ends, which lost 2 bases and 1 base, there was a span of 8 bases. The CDR3 has 15 residues. CDR3 sequence: CASSLMAGNTGELFF. For the CDR3, the DNA is TGTGCCAGCAGTTTAATGGCGGGGAACACCGGGGAGCTGTTTTTT.

This clonotype was counted between two and nine times. The gene calls are TRBV6-2 or TRBV6-3 and TRBJ1-2; D unclear. The CDR3 sequence is 11 residues long. Germline values: CDR1 MNHEY, CDR2 SVGEGT. V gave up 8 bases and J gave up 9 bases, with 13 bases separating them. CDR3 in amino acids: CASARSDSYTF. As DNA, the CDR3 is TGTGCCAGCGCACGCTCCGATAGCTACACCTTC.

This sequence joins TRBV7-9 and TRBJ1-5, with D hard to call. This CDR3 spans 13 amino acids. The germline V and J ends were trimmed by 3 bases and 4 bases, with 7 bases remaining between them. CDR1 is SEHNR, CDR2 FQNEAQ, per germline (reference sequence). The CDR3 sequence is CASSFAGNQPQHF. Written as DNA, the CDR3 is TGTGCCAGCAGCTTCGCCGGGAATCAGCCCCAGCATTTT.

V usage is TRBV6-6 and J usage is TRBJ1-5; D is unclear. This CDR3 has 16 amino acids. Per germline, CDR1 MNHNY and CDR2 SVGAGI (reference sequence). V lost 2 bases and J lost 0, with 11 bases in between. The CDR3 coding sequence is TGTGCCAGCAGTTACGTAGGGCCCTATAGCAATCAGCCCCAGCATTTT. This gives the protein CASSYVGPYSNQPQHF.

This clonotype occurred a few times. DNA of the CDR3: TGTGCCGTAGGGACACTCGGTTCTCTCTACGAGCAGTACTTC. Encoded protein: CAVGTLGSLYEQYF. The genes are TRBV28 and TRBJ2-7; a possible D gene is TRBD1 (6 bases). Germline V gene lookup returns CDR1 MDHEN and CDR2 SYDVKM. Trimming cost V 11 bases and J 3 bases, with 20 bases left between them. The CDR3 runs to 14 residues.

The rearrangement joins TRBV28 to TRBJ2-3, with 8 bases fitting TRBD2. The germline V gene encodes CDR1 MDHEN and CDR2 SYDVKM. The CDR3 has 16 residues. The ends lost 1 base at V and 6 bases at J; junction bases unmatched: 9. CDR3 bases: TGTGCCAGCAGTTTATATAGCGGGGCCTCCTTTGATACGCAGTATTTT. This encodes CASSLYSGASFDTQYF.

This chain links TRBV5-6 with TRBJ1-3; D is unclear. The CDR3 sequence is 15 residues long. V lost 2 bases and J 0 bases, leaving 9 bases between the germline ends. The germline V gene encodes CDR1 SGHDT and CDR2 YYEEEE. CDR3 bases: TGTGCCAGCAGCTTCAGGAGCCCCTCTGGAAACACCATATATTTT. The encoded protein is CASSFRSPSGNTIYF.

This clonotype has at least ten counts. V and J are TRBV29-1 and TRBJ1-1; D gene uncertain. The CDR3 length is 12 residues. V was clipped by 3 bases and J by 1 base, with 6 bases between them. CDR1 and CDR2 from the germline V gene are SQVTM and ANQGSEA. CDR3 protein: CSVEEENTEAFF. CDR3 DNA: TGCAGCGTTGAGGAAGAGAACACTGAAGCTTTCTTT.

This clonotype was seen ten or more times. V gene TRBV4-3 combines with J gene TRBJ1-6, with 8 bases fitting TRBD1. J lost 7 bases, V lost 0 bases, and 23 bases had no gene match. The CDR3 totals 22 residues. Germline lookup yields CDR1 LGHNA and CDR2 YSLEER. The CDR3 sequence is CASSQDPHSQGAPGGRNSPLHF. Written as DNA, the CDR3 is TGCGCCAGCAGCCAAGATCCGCATAGCCAGGGGGCGCCGGGGGGGCGGAATTCACCCCTCCACTTT.

This clonotype was observed a few times. V is TRBV7-6 and J is TRBJ1-4; a possible D gene is TRBD1 (5 bases). Per germline, CDR1 SGHVS and CDR2 FNYEAQ. Between the trimmed V and J ends, which lost 2 bases and 8 bases, there was a span of 9 bases. The CDR3 is made up of 13 amino acids. The CDR3 sequence: CASSLTRGEKLFF. The CDR3, as DNA: TGTGCCAGCAGCTTAACCCGGGGGGAAAAACTGTTTTTT.

This clonotype has more than one count but fewer than ten. The chain recombines TRBV12-2 with TRBJ2-7; TRBD1 is the table's D call, not checked against the DNA. TRBV12-2 is given as a pseudogene. This CDR3 has 17 amino acids. The CDR3 protein is CASRLETPQGSPYEQYF. CDR3 DNA: TGTGCAAGTCGCTTAGAGACCCCACAGGGGTCCCCCTACGAGCAGTACTTC.

The chain employs TRBV5-4 and TRBJ2-7, with TRBD1 matching 9 bases. The CDR3 loop spans 13 amino acids. Germline V lookup: CDR1 SGHNT, CDR2 YYREEE (reference sequence). Trimming at V came to 4 bases and at J to 6 bases, leaving 5 bases not matched to a gene. CDR3 nucleotides: TGTGCCAGCAGCCCGACAGGGGGAAGCGAGCAGTACTTC. It yields the protein CASSPTGGSEQYF.

The chain's CDR3 is CASSPTPGADTQYF. CDR3 in DNA: TGCGCCAGCAGCCCTACTCCTGGGGCAGATACGCAGTATTTT. The chain couples TRBV5-1 to TRBJ2-3; D gene uncertain. Trimming left V 4 bases short and J 4 bases short, with 13 bases between. Per the germline V gene, CDR1 is SGHRS and CDR2 is YFSETQ. CDR3 length: 14 residues.

This clonotype was seen a few times. This chain connects TRBV7-8 to TRBJ2-1; 7 bases fit TRBD2. Germline CDR1 reads SGHVS; CDR2 reads FQNEAQ. The CDR3 spans 18 residues. The ends lost 0 bases at V and 0 bases at J; junction bases unmatched: 8. The CDR3 coding sequence is TGTGCCAGCAGCTTAGCGGGGAGGGGTATAGGCTCCTACAATGAGCAGTTCTTC. Encoded protein: CASSLAGRGIGSYNEQFF. Full variable domain (missing parts from reference TRBV7-8 and TRBJ2-1): GAGVSQSPRYKVAKRGQDVALRCDPISGHVSLFWYQQALGQGPEFLTYFQNEAQLDKSGLPSDRFFAERPEGSVSTLKIQRTQQEDSAVYLCASSLAGRGIGSYNEQFFGPGTRLTVL.

J is TRBJ2-4 and V is TRBV12-3 or TRBV12-4; tentative D call: TRBD1 (6 bases). V shed 7 bases and J shed 6 bases, with 7 bases lying between them. The CDR3 runs 11 residues. CDR3 DNA: TGTGCCAGCATACAGGGAAACATTCAGTACTTC. It is translated as CASIQGNIQYF.